The clone carrying this T cell receptor beta chain was observed a handful of times. The antigen remains unidentified. This record belongs to a study of CD8 T cells in ankylosing spondylitis. General study results and limits: Seemingly distinctive of ankylosing spondylitis blood was a TCR beta motif formed by eight highly homologous variants. A CD8+ phenotype characterized the disease-linked clones, which were relatively rare in peripheral blood. Earlier work had already found some motif variants in reactive arthritis synovial fluid and blood.

The CDR3 runs 14 residues. Germline V lookup: CDR1 SQVTM, CDR2 ANQGSEA. V was shortened by 4 bases and J by 1 base, with 11 bases between the two germline ends. The authors made TCR beta libraries by quantitative 5'-RACE with molecular barcodes. TCRdb passed the 5' RACE reads through MiXCR, listing each CDR3 protein once. Here the sample spans about 450,000 distinct CDR3 sequences, 25% to 30% being singletons. The V gene is TRBV29-1, the J gene TRBJ2-1, with a possible D match to TRBD2 (5 bases). The clonotype was recovered from a male donor with ankylosing spondylitis. Sequencing was done on a sample of blood, either unsorted or a sorted T cell fraction (not recorded which). CDR3 sequence (DNA): TGCAGCGTTGCACCTAGCCATTCCTACAATGAGCAGTTCTTC. Protein: CSVAPSHSYNEQFF.